This section outlines one T cell receptor beta chain sequence together with its context. Its antigen is still unknown. This CDR3 has 14 residues. The V and J ends lost 6 bases and 2 bases respectively, with 10 bases between them. Germline CDR1 is MNHNY and CDR2 is SVGAGI (reference sequence). Here immunoSEQ multiplex PCR was the method, and the copy in TCRdb shows in-frame clones only, minus some. The sample shows under 150,000 clones, about 91% of them seen only once. The data derive from a study of T cell responses to AZD1222 COVID-19 vaccine. Study conclusions and caveats: Close to half of spike-specific TCRs reportedly recognize unmutated variant regions. Across spike, vaccine-associated CD4 TCRs were found, dominant at 160-218 and 743-854. Donor demographics were predominantly white British with a female majority; clonal diversity may be underestimated. Once two AZD1222 doses were given, Spike-specific TCR breadth and depth went up.

The sequencing used peripheral blood, collected 28 days after the second AZD1222 dose. This sequence was found in an adult who received the AZD1222 COVID-19 vaccine. The chain recombines TRBV6-6 with TRBJ2-2, with D uncertain. The CDR3 region is CASSTGGNTGELFF. DNA of the CDR3: TGTGCCAGCAGCACCGGCGGAAACACCGGGGAGCTGTTTTTT.